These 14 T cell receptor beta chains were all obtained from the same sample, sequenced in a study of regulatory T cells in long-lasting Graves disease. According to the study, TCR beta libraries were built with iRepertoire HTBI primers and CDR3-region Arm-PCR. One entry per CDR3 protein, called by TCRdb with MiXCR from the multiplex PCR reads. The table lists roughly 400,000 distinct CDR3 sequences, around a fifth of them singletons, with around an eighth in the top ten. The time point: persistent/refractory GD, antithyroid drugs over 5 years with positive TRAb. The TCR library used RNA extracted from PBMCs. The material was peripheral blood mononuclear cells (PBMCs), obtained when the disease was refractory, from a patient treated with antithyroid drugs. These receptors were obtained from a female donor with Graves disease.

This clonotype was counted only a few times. The CDR3 protein is CAWTSPGLPGSPLHF. The DNA of the CDR3 is TGTGCCTGGACCTCCCCCGGACTCCCAGGTTCACCCCTCCACTTT. This chain links TRBV30 with TRBJ1-6; no reliable D call. Germline CDR1 and CDR2: GTSNPN and SVGIG (reference sequence). The CDR3 contains 15 residues. Trimming shortened V by 4 bases and J by 9 bases, and 19 bases separated the two germline ends.

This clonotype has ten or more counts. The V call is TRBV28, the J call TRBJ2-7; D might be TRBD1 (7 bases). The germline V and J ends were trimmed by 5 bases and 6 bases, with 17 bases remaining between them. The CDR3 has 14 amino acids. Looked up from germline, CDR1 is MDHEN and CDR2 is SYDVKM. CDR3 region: CASSGGRTGGEQYF. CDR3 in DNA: TGTGCCAGCAGTGGGGGGCGGACAGGCGGCGAGCAGTACTTC.

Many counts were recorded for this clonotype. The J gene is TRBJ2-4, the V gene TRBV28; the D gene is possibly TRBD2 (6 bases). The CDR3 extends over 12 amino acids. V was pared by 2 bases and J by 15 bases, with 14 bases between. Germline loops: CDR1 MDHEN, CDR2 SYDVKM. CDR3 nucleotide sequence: TGTGCCAGCAGTTTAGAGGGGAGGTATTGGTACTTC. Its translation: CASSLEGRYWYF.

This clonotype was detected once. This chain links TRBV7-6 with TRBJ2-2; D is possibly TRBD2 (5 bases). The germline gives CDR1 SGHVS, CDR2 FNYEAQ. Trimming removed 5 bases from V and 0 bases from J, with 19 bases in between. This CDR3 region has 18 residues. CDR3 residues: CASSIRYPLEPNTGELFF. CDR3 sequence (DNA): TGTGCCAGCAGCATTAGGTACCCACTAGAACCGAACACCGGGGAGCTGTTTTTT.

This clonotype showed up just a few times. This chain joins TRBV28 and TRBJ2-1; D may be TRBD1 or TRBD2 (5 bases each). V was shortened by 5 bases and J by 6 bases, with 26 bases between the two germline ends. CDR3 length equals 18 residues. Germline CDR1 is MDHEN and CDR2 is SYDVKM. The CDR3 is CASSAIPPGPPEGNEQFF. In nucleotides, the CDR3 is TGTGCCAGCAGTGCGATCCCCCCGGGACCTCCAGAGGGCAATGAGCAGTTCTTC.

For the CDR3, the DNA is TGTGCCAGCAGCGTAGTACCTAGCGCTATCTACGAGCAGTACTTC. Its protein product is CASSVVPSAIYEQYF. J is TRBJ2-7 and V is TRBV9, with TRBD2 as a possible D gene (6 bases). The V end lost 0 bases, the J end lost 3 bases, and 13 bases lay between the germline ends. The germline gives CDR1 SGDLS, CDR2 YYNGEE. CDR3 length: 15 residues.

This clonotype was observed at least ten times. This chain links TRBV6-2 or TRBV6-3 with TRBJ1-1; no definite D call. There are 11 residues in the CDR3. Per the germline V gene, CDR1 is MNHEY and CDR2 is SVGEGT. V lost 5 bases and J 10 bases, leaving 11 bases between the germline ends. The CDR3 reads CASSEDARAFF. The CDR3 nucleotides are TGTGCCAGCAGTGAAGACGCTCGAGCTTTCTTT.

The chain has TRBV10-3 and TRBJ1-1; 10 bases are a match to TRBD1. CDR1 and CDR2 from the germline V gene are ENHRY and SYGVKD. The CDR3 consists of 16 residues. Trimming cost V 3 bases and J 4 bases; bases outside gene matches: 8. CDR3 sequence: CAISETRQGAGTEAFF. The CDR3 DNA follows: TGTGCCATCAGTGAAACCCGACAGGGGGCCGGCACTGAAGCTTTCTTT.

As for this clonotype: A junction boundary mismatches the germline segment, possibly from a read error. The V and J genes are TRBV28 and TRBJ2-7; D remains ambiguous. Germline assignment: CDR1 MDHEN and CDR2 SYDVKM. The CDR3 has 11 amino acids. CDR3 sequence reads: CASSLSGERYF. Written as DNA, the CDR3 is TGTGCCAGCAGTTTATCGGGCGAGCGGTACTTC.

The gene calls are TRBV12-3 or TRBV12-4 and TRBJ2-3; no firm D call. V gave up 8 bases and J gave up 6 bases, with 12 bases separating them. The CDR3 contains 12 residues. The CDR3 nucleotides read TGTGCCAGCGCTTATGGTTTCGATACGCAGTATTTT. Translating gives CASAYGFDTQYF.

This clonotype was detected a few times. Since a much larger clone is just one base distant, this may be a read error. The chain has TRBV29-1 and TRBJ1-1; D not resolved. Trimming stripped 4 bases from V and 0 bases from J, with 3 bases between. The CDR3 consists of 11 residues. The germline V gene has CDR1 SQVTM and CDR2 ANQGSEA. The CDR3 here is CSVGMNTEAFF. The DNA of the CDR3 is TGCAGCGTTGGAATGAACACTGAAGCTTTCTTT.

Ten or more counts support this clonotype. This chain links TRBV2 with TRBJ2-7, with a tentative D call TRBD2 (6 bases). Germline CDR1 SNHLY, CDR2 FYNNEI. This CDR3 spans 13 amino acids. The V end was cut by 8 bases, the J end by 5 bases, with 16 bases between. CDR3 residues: CASARRDRNEQYF. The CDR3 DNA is TGTGCCAGCGCCAGGAGGGATCGAAACGAGCAGTACTTC.

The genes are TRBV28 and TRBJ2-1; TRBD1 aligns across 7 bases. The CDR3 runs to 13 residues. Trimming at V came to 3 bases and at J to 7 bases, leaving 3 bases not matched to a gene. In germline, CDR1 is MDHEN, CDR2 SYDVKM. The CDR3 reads CASSFTGENEQFF. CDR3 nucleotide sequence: TGTGCCAGCAGTTTTACAGGGGAGAATGAGCAGTTCTTC. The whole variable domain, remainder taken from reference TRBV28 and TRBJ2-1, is DVKVTQSSRYLVKRTGEKVFLECVQDMDHENMFWYRQDPGLGLRLIYFSYDVKMKEKGDIPEGYSVSREKKERFSLILESASTNQTSMYLCASSFTGENEQFFGPGTRLTVL.

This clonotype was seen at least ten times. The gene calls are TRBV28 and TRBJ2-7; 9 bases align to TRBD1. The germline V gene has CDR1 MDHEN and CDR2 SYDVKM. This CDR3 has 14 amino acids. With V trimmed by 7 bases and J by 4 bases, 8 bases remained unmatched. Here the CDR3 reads CASTLDRGRYEQYF. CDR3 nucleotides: TGTGCCAGCACCCTGGACAGGGGACGGTACGAGCAGTACTTC.